This T cell receptor (beta chain) was captured in a study of graft-versus-host responses after intestinal transplantation. Study in general: Multivisceral, liver-intestinal, or isolated intestinal transplants were received by the recipients.

Looked up from germline, CDR1 is SNHLY and CDR2 is FYNNEI. The CDR3 covers 11 residues. Trimming pared 7 bases from V and 4 bases from J, leaving 8 bases between. This clone was observed a few times. Antigen unknown. TCRdb's copy holds only in-frame clones and misses some; the assay was immunoSEQ multiplex PCR. The table has about 86,000 clones, 83% seen once. The sample consisted of unstimulated CD8+ T cells sorted from spleen or lymph node cells, taken before intestinal transplant. The chain joins TRBV2 to TRBJ2-7; D is uncertain. The receptor comes from a human donor who received an intestinal transplant. CDR3 residues: CASKDGYEQYF. The CDR3 DNA sequence: TGTGCCAGCAAAGATGGGTACGAGCAGTACTTC.